Below, one TCR beta chain is given with its context. This entry is derived from a study of blood T cell repertoires in COVID-19. This table comes from immunoSEQ multiplex PCR, and its TCRdb copy is limited to in-frame clones, with some not included. In the table there are some 150,000 clones, around 84% of which are singletons. This receptor was taken from a man aged 55 to 70 with active or convalescent COVID-19. The sample comprised peripheral blood.

In DNA form, the CDR3 reads TGTGCCAGCAGTGAATCGGCAGATACGCAGTATTTT. Translating it yields CASSESADTQYF. This sequence joins TRBV2 and TRBJ2-3; D gene uncertain. Per germline, CDR1 SNHLY and CDR2 FYNNEI. Trimming removed 2 bases from V and 4 bases from J, with 4 bases in between. This CDR3 region has 12 residues.